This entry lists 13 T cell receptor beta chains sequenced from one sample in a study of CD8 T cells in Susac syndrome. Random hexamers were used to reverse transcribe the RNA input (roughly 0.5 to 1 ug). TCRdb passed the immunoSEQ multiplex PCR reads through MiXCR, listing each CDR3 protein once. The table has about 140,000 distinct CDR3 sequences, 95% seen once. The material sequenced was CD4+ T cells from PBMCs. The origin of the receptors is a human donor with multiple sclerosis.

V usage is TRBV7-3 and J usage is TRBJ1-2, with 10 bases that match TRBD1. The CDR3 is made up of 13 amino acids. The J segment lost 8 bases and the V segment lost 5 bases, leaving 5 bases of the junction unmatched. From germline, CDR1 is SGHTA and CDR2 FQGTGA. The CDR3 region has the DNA TGTGCCAGCAGCACCGGGACAGGGGACGGCTACACCTTC. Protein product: CASSTGTGDGYTF.

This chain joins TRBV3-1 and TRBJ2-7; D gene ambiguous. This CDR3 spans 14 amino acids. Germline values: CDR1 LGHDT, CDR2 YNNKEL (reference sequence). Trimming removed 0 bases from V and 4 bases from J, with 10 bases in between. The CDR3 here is CASSQDSEFYEQYF. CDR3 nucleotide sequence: TGTGCCAGCAGCCAAGATTCCGAATTTTACGAGCAGTACTTC.

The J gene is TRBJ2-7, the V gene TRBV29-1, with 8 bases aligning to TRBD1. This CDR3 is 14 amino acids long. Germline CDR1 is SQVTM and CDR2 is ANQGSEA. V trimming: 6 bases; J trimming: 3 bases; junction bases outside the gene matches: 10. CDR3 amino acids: CSVPQGANGYEQYF. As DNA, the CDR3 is TGCAGCGTGCCCCAGGGGGCTAATGGCTACGAGCAGTACTTC.

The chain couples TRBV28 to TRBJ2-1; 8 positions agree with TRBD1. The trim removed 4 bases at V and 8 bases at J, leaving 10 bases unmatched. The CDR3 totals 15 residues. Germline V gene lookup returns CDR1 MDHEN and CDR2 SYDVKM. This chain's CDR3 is CASSSGGQGGDEQFF. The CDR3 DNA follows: TGTGCCAGCAGTTCGGGCGGACAGGGTGGAGATGAGCAGTTCTTC.

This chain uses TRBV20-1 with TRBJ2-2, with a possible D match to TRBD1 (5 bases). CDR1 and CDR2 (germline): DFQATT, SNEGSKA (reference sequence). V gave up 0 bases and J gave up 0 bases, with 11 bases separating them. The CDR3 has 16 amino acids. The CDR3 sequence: CSARDFRVSNTGELFF. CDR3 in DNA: TGCAGTGCTAGAGATTTCAGGGTCTCGAACACCGGGGAGCTGTTTTTT.

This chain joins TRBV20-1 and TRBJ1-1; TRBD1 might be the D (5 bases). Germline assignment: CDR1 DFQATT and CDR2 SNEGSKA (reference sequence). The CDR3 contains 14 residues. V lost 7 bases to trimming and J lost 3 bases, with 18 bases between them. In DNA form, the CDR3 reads TGCAGTGTATATACAGGCTTCTCGGACACTGAAGCTTTCTTT. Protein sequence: CSVYTGFSDTEAFF.

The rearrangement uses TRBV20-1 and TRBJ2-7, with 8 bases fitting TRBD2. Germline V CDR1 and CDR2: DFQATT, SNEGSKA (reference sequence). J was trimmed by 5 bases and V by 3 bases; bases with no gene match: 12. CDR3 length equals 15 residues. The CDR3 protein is CSASGSGGGKDEQYF. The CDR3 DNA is TGCAGTGCTAGTGGGTCGGGCGGGGGGAAAGACGAGCAGTACTTC.

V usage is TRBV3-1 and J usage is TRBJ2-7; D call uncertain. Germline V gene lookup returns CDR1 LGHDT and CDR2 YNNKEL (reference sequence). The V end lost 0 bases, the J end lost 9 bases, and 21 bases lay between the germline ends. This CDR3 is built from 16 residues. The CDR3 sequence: CASSQDIGTPPHGQYF. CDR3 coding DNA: TGTGCCAGCAGCCAAGATATCGGCACCCCACCCCACGGGCAGTACTTC.

Here the CDR3 reads CASSEGPPYEQYF. CDR3 sequence (DNA): TGTGCCAGCAGTGAGGGGCCACCCTACGAGCAGTACTTC. V gene TRBV2 combines with J gene TRBJ2-7; the D gene is possibly TRBD1 (5 bases). The CDR3 is 13 residues long. Germline-derived CDR1 and CDR2 are SNHLY and FYNNEI. V lost 3 bases and J lost 2, with 8 bases in between.

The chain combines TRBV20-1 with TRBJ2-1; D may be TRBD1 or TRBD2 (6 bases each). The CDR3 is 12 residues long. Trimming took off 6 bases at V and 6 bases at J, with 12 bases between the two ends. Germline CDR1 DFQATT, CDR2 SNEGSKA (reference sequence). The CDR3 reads CSARTAGNEQFF. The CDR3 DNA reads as TGCAGTGCAAGGACAGCGGGCAATGAGCAGTTCTTC.

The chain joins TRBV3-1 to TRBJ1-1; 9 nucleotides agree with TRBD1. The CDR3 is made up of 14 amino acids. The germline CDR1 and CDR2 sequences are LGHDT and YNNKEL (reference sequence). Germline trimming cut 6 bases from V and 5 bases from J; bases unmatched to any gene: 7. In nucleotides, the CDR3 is TGTGCCAGCAGATTACAGGGGGCGCAAACTGAAGCTTTCTTT. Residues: CASRLQGAQTEAFF.

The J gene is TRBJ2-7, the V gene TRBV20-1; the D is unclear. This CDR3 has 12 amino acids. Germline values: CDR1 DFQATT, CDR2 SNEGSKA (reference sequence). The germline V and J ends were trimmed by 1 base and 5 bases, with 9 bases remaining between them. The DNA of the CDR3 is TGCAGTGCTAGAGTAGACGCCGACGAGCAGTACTTC. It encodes CSARVDADEQYF.

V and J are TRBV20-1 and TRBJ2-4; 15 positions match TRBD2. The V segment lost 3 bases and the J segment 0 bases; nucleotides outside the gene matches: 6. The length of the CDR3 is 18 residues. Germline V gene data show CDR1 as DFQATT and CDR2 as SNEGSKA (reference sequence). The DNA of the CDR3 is TGCAGTGCTAGCAGGGGACTAGCGGGAGGCGTAGCCAAAAACATTCAGTACTTC. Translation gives CSASRGLAGGVAKNIQYF.